The clone carrying this TCR beta chain was seen a few times. This sample is drawn from a study of CD8 T cells in Susac syndrome. Trimming pared 4 bases from V and 0 bases from J, leaving 7 bases between. The germline gives CDR1 SNHLY, CDR2 FYNNEI. The CDR3 runs to 13 residues. About 0.5 to 1 ug RNA was reverse transcribed with random hexamers. TCR beta CDR3 was amplified by immunoSEQ covering 54 Vbeta and 13 Jbeta. One entry per CDR3 protein, called by TCRdb with MiXCR from the immunoSEQ multiplex PCR reads. The repertoire holds around 140,000 distinct CDR3 sequences, approximately 94% seen once, with less than 0.095% in the top ten. Sequencing of TCR beta was performed on blood CD8+ and CD4+ T cells. Healthy donors served as age- and sex-matched controls. Bulk CD8+ and CD4+ cells came from magnetic negative isolation; CD8+ TEMRA by FACS.

The source material was CD4+ T cells from PBMCs. V and J are TRBV2 and TRBJ2-7; a possible D gene is TRBD2 (6 bases). The receptor was derived from a human donor in good health. CDR3 DNA: TGTGCCAGCAGTGGGGACTCCTCCTACGAGCAGTACTTC. Protein product: CASSGDSSYEQYF.